This T cell receptor (beta chain) was found in a study of blood T cell repertoires in COVID-19. Study background: The origin of the acute and convalescent COVID-19 samples was the United States, Italy and Spain. Sources were T cells, B-cell-depleted T cells, or PBMCs; the material itself was cDNA or gDNA.

In the authors' workflow: Amplified reference gene primers provided the basis for estimating nucleated cell counts. Profiling relied on immunoSEQ multiplex PCR, and the TCRdb table lists in-frame clones only, not all of them. V and J calls and clone size come straight from that table; D and trimming were deduced from the DNA. The sample contains approximately 280,000 clones, around 92% of which appear only once. V was pared by 2 bases and J by 7 bases, with 12 bases between. The CDR3 has 14 amino acids. Per the germline V gene, CDR1 is MDHEN and CDR2 is SYDVKM. Recovered Cohort 3 donors showed two negative PCRs, clearance, or symptom resolution.

The TCR originated in a woman aged 60 to 75 who had recovered from COVID-19. This sequence joins TRBV28 and TRBJ1-5; D ambiguous. Sequencing was performed on PBMCs or T cells enriched from blood (not recorded which). The CDR3 DNA sequence: TGTGCCAGCAGTTTAAGAGGGCTTAGACAGCCCCAGCATTTT. Amino acid sequence: CASSLRGLRQPQHF.